This T cell receptor beta chain came from a study of cytomegalovirus exposure and HLA in healthy donors. Study-wide results and limits: The dataset shows that most TCR sequences were rare, while some public TCRs occurred in many donors. A later analysis showed TCR association rates differing by HLA locus, peaking at DRB1 and lowest at HLA-C. Within an earlier analysis, most TCR beta V segments proved productive either about 87% or about 30% of the time.

Researchers ran the PCR with 60 Vbeta and 13 Jbeta primers. Generated by immunoSEQ multiplex PCR, the TCRdb table keeps only in-frame clones and is missing some. The sample table includes some 110,000 clones. The trim removed 5 bases at V and 4 bases at J, leaving 6 bases unmatched. The germline CDR1 and CDR2 sequences are SSHAT and FNYEAQ (reference sequence). This CDR3 is built from 16 residues. A word on this clone: Antigen specificity is unknown.

The chain has TRBV7-7 and TRBJ2-1; 12 bases agree with TRBD2. What was sequenced was PBMCs. The clonotype was recovered from a man aged 18-30 years in good health and CMV-seronegative. The DNA of the CDR3 is TGTGCCAGCAGCGAAGGACTAGCGGGACCGTACAATGAGCAGTTCTTC. This gives the protein CASSEGLAGPYNEQFF.